This T cell receptor (beta chain) was identified in a study of T-cell reconstitution after alpha-beta-depleted transplantation in children. Molecular barcoding with unique molecular identifiers was used for the TCRbeta library. One entry per CDR3 protein results from TCRdb running MiXCR on the PCR reads. The sample consists of about 580,000 distinct CDR3 sequences, roughly 23% of them appearing once. Study-level findings and limits: Reports say that about two months after transplant, the alpha-beta T cells came out of several hundred graft clones that had expanded. Recipient T cells and thymic progenitors that survived were the source of the high TCRbeta diversity seen at day 60 in some patients. The main origin of T-cell counts and diversity one year after transplant was newly produced T cells.

To note about this clonotype: Its cognate antigen is unknown.

The input for sequencing was PBMCs, mostly from graft donor cells, taken 360 days after TCRalphabeta/CD19-depleted stem cell transplant. This receptor was identified in a boy under three years old who had a stem cell transplant for acute myeloid leukemia, so the T cells may come from the graft donor.

The CDR3 reads CASLAGTGELFF. In DNA, the CDR3 is TGTGCCAGTTTAGCAGGAACCGGGGAGCTGTTTTTT. This sequence joins TRBV28 and TRBJ2-2; D not resolved. Germline values: CDR1 MDHEN, CDR2 SYDVKM. This CDR3 contains 12 residues. Trimming left V 9 bases short and J 5 bases short, with 10 bases between.